Sequencing of this TCR beta chain was carried out in a study of blood T cell repertoires in COVID-19. Study in general: COVID-19 samples, acute and convalescent, were from the United States, Italy and Spain. In each case, the material was cDNA or gDNA derived from T cells, B-cell-depleted T cells, or PBMCs.

Original handling: Amplification with reference gene primers provided the estimates of nucleated cell counts. The data were produced by immunoSEQ multiplex PCR, yet TCRdb's version contains in-frame clones alone and is incomplete. Clone size and V and J calls were adopted from that table, with D and trimming inferred from the DNA. The sample shows 15,000 to 20,000 clones, under 95% of them seen only once. In its sample, this clone was seen once. CDR1 WNHNN and CDR2 SYGVQD come from the germline V gene (reference sequence). The CDR3 loop spans 13 amino acids. Trimming removed 5 bases at V and 1 base at J, with 8 bases between.

Sequencing was performed on peripheral blood. The chain employs TRBV10-1 and TRBJ1-1; D is unresolved. This TCR was recovered from a man in his sixties with active COVID-19. CDR3 sequence reads: CASSFNRNTEAFF. CDR3 nucleotides: TGCGCCAGCAGTTTTAACAGGAACACTGAAGCTTTCTTT.